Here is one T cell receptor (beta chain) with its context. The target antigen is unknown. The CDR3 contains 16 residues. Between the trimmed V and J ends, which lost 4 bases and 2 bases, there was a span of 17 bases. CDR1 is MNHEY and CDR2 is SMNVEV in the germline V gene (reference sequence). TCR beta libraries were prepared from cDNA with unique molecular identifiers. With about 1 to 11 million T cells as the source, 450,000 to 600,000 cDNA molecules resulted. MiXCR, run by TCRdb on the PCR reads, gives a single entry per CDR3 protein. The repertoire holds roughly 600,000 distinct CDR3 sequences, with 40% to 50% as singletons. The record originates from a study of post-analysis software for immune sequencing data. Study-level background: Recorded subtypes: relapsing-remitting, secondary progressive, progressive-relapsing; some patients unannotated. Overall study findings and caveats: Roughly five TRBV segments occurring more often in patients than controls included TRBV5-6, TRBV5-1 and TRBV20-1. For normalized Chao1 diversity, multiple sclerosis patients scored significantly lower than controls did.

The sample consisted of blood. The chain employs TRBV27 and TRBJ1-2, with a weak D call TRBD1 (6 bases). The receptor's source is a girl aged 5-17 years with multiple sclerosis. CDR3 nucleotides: TGTGCCAGCAGTTCCCGGGGGCACACAGTAAACTATGGCTACACCTTC. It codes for CASSSRGHTVNYGYTF.